This TCR beta chain is drawn from a study of OX40 agonist ivuxolimab in advanced cancers. Study in general: Patients took ivuxolimab, an agonistic anti-OX40 (CD134) antibody. General study findings and limits: Relative to CD4+ cells, CD8+ T cells on average had more expanded clones.

Note on this clone: Its specificity is not known.

TCRdb's table, derived via immunoSEQ multiplex PCR, lists solely in-frame clones and lacks some. The data show tens of thousands of clones, roughly 83% seen once. CDR3 length: 17 residues. The ends were cut back, 2 bases at V and 6 bases at J, with 22 bases in the middle. CDR1 is MNHNS, CDR2 SASEGT, per germline. The sequence was collected from an adult with an advanced solid tumor such as melanoma, head and neck, liver or kidney cancer. The rearrangement joins TRBV6-1 to TRBJ1-2, with a tentative D call TRBD1 (5 bases). Sequenced here: CD4+ or CD8+ T cells sorted from blood, sampled in a trial of the OX40 agonist ivuxolimab. Here the CDR3 DNA reads TGTGCCAGCAGTGAATTTGGGGCGACGTCTCTCCTCCATGGCTACACCTTC. This encodes CASSEFGATSLLHGYTF.